Following are 6 T cell receptor beta chains from one sample sequenced in a study of T cells after yellow fever vaccination. TCRdb re-called the 5' RACE reads with MiXCR, one entry per CDR3 protein. The data contain roughly 400,000 distinct CDR3 sequences, around 19% of them singletons. The material sequenced was PBMCs, taken before the yellow fever booster vaccination. The receptor source for this set is a man between 18 and 35 years old who received the YFV17D yellow fever vaccine.

The rearrangement joins TRBV11-2 to TRBJ2-2; possibly TRBD2 for D (7 bases). Trimming removed 3 bases at V and 4 bases at J, with 12 bases between. CDR3 length: 15 amino acids. CDR1 is SGHAT, CDR2 FQNNGV, per germline. CDR3 region: CASSFGGPGTGELFF. As DNA, the CDR3 is TGTGCCAGCAGCTTCGGGGGGCCGGGCACCGGGGAGCTGTTTTTT.

A few counts support this clonotype. V is TRBV6-2 or TRBV6-3 and J is TRBJ2-5; maybe TRBD1 (6 bases). CDR3 length equals 12 residues. V shed 8 bases and J shed 2 bases, with 9 bases lying between them. The germline V gene has CDR1 MNHEY and CDR2 SVGEGT. The CDR3 DNA sequence: TGTGCCAGCTGGACAGCTCAAGAGACCCAGTACTTC. The encoded protein is CASWTAQETQYF.

This clonotype was seen more than once but under ten times. The chain is built from TRBV6-2 or TRBV6-3 and TRBJ2-1; D is uncertain. Germline loops: CDR1 MNHEY, CDR2 SVGEGT. The CDR3 is 12 amino acids. Trimming took 9 bases from V and 6 from J, leaving 12 bases between them. The CDR3 reads CARKRHLNEQFF. In nucleotides, the CDR3 is TGTGCCAGAAAGCGACACCTCAATGAGCAGTTCTTC.

Only a few counts were recorded for this clonotype. This chain uses TRBV7-2 with TRBJ2-3; 8 bases are shared with TRBD2. Germline CDR1 and CDR2: SGHTA and FQGNSA. CDR3 length: 17 amino acids. J gave up 2 bases and V 4 bases, and 11 bases lay outside the gene matches. The CDR3 coding sequence is TGTGCCAGCAGCTCCCCCCTGAGCGGGAGCCCCACAGATACGCAGTATTTT. It specifies CASSSPLSGSPTDTQYF.

DNA for the CDR3: TGTGCCAGCAGCTTAGTCACAGGGAACTATGGCTACACCTTC. This translates into CASSLVTGNYGYTF. This sequence joins TRBV7-9 and TRBJ1-2, with D possibly TRBD1 on 6 matching bases. The V gene's germline CDR1 is SEHNR and CDR2 FQNEAQ (reference sequence). The V end was cut by 1 base, the J end by 2 bases, with 8 bases between. CDR3 length: 14 residues.

The CDR3 bases are TGTGCCAGCAGCTCCCTCCGGGGCAGTCGTACTGATTCTGCAGATACGCAGTATTTT. This codes for CASSSLRGSRTDSADTQYF. This chain links TRBV11-2 with TRBJ2-3; either TRBD1 or TRBD2 may fit D (5 bases each). CDR3 length equals 19 residues. With 4 bases removed from V and 4 bases from J, the gap between germline ends came to 27 bases. Germline CDR1 is SGHAT and CDR2 is FQNNGV.